This TCR beta chain was recovered during a study of memory CD4+ T cells and cytomegalovirus serostatus. The sort gate was single viable CD3+CD4+CD8-CD45RO+ cells for memory CD4+ T cells. Worth noting for this clone: At the DNA level, this CDR3 is encoded by other sequences in the same sample as well.

Trimming took 4 bases from V and 1 from J; bases not matched to a gene: 3. The CDR3 sequence is 14 residues long. Germline-derived CDR1 and CDR2 are SGHRS and YFSETQ. Libraries were prepared by immunoSEQ multiplex PCR; TCRdb keeps only in-frame clonotypes and omits some of them. Of just under 65,000 clones in the sample, approximately 80% were seen once. This TCR derives from an adult in good health and CMV-seronegative. The V call is TRBV5-1, the J call TRBJ1-1, with 8 bases aligning to TRBD1. The specimen was memory CD4+ T cells from blood. The CDR3 here is CASSSGTGNTEAFF. DNA of the CDR3: TGCGCCAGCAGCAGCGGGACAGGGAACACTGAAGCTTTCTTT.